Sequencing of this T cell receptor beta chain was carried out in a study of T-cell memory formation after mild COVID-19. Overall study results and limits: Pre-infection memory harbored some responding clones, suggesting cross-reactive memory joined.

The CDR3 covers 15 residues. The trim removed 2 bases at V and 4 bases at J, leaving 6 bases unmatched. Germline loops: CDR1 ENHRY, CDR2 SYGVKD. Amplification by 5'RACE using constant-segment primers produced TCR alpha and TCR beta cDNA libraries that carried sample barcodes and UMIs. One entry per CDR3 protein results from TCRdb running MiXCR on the 5' RACE reads. The table includes 470,000 or so distinct CDR3 sequences, 18% detected once. About this clonotype: What it binds is unknown.

The TCR sequence derives from an adult woman who had mild COVID-19 (a few samples of this study predate the infection). Cell type and time point are not known. Sequencing used PBMCs or a T cell subset sorted from them (not recorded which). V gene TRBV10-3 combines with J gene TRBJ2-7; TRBD2 aligns across 9 bases. CDR3: CAISEGLAGSYEQYF. CDR3 nucleotides: TGTGCCATCAGTGAGGGCCTAGCGGGGAGTTACGAGCAGTACTTC.